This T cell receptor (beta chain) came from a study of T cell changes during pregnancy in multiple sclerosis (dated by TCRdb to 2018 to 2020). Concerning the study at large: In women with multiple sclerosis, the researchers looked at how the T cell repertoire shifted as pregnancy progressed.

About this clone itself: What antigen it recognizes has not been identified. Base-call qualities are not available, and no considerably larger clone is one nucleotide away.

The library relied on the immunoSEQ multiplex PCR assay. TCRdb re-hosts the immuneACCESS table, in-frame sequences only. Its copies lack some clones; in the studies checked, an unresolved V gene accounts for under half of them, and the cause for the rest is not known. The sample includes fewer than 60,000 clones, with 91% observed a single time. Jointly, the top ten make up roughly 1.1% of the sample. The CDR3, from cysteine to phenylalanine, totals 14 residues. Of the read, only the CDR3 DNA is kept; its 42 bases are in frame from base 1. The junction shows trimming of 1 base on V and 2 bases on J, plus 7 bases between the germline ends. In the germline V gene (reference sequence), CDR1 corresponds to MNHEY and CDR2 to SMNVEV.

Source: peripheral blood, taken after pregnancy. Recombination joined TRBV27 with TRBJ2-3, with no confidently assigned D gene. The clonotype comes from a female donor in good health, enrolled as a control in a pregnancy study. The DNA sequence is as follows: TGTGCCAGCAGTTTATTTGTAGCCACAGATACGCAGTATTTT. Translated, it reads CASSLFVATDTQYF.